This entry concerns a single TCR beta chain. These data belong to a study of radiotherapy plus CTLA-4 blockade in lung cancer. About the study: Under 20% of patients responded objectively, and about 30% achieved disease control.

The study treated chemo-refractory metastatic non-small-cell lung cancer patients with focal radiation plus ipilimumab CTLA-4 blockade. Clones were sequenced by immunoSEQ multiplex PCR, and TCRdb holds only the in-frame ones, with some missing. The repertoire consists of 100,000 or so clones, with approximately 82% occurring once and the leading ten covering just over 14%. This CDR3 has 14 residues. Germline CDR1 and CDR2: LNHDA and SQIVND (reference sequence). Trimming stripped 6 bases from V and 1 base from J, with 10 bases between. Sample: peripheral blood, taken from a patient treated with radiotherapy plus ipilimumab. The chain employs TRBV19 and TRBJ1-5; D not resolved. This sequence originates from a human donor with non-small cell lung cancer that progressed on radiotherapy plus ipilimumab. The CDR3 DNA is TGTGCCAGTAGCTCGGGGTCCAGCAATCAGCCCCAGCATTTT. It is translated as CASSSGSSNQPQHF.